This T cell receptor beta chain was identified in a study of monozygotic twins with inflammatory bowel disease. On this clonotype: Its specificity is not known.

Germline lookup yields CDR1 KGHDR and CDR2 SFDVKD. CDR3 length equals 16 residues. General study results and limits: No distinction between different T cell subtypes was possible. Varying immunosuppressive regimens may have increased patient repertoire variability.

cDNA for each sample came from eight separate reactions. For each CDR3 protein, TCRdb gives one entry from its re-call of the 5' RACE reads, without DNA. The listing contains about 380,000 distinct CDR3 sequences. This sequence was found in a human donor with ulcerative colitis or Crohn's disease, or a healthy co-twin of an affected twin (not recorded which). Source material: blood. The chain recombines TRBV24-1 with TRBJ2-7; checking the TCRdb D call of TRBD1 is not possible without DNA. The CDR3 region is CATSDTLGTDIYEQYF.